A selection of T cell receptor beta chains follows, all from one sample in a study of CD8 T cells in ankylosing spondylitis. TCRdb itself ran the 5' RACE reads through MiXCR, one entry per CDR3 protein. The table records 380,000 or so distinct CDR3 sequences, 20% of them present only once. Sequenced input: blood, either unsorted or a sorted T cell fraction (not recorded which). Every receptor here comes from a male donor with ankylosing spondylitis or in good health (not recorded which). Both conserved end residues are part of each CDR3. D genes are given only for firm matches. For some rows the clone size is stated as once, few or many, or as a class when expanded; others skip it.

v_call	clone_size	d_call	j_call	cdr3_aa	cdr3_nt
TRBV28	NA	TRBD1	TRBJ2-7	CASRAWDRGLYEQYF	TGTGCCAGCAGGGCGTGGGACAGGGGCTTGTACGAGCAGTACTTC
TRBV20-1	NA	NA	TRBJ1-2	CSLPGSQGYGYTF	TGCAGCCTCCCGGGCAGCCAGGGCTATGGCTACACCTTC
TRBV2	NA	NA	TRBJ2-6	CASRGRHSGANVLTF	TGTGCCAGCAGGGGACGGCACTCTGGGGCCAACGTCCTGACTTTC
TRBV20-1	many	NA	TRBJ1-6	CSAGSYNSPLHF	TGCAGTGCGGGCTCCTATAATTCACCCCTCCACTTT
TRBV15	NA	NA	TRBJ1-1	CATSRFGVNTEAFF	TGTGCCACCAGCAGGTTCGGGGTGAACACTGAAGCTTTCTTT
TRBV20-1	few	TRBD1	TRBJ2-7	CSAREGGQASYEQYF	TGCAGTGCTAGAGAGGGGGGACAGGCTTCCTACGAGCAGTACTTC
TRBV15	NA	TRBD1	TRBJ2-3	CATSSEGGGTDTQYF	TGTGCCACCAGCAGCGAAGGGGGCGGGACAGATACGCAGTATTTT
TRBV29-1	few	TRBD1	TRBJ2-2	CSVGGGNTGELFF	TGCAGCGTTGGAGGGGGCAACACCGGGGAGCTGTTTTTT
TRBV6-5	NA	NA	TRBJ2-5	CASSWWGSETQYF	TGTGCCAGCAGTTGGTGGGGTTCGGAGACCCAGTACTTC
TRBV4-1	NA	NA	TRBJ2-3	CASSPWTVPSTDTQYF	TGCGCCAGCAGCCCCTGGACGGTTCCAAGCACAGATACGCAGTATTTT
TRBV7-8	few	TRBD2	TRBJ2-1	CASSLLTGGPSEQFF	TGTGCCAGCAGCTTACTGACGGGGGGGCCTTCTGAGCAGTTCTTC
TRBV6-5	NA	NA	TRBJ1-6	CASSYSSVYTSPLHF	TGTGCCAGCAGTTACTCCTCAGTGTACACTTCACCCCTCCACTTT
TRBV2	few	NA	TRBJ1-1	CASSEALMLNTEAFF	TGTGCCAGCAGTGAAGCGCTGATGTTGAACACTGAAGCTTTCTTT
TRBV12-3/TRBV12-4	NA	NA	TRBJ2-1	CASSLVEVRSSYNEQFF	TGTGCCAGCAGTTTAGTAGAAGTCCGAAGCTCCTACAATGAGCAGTTCTTC
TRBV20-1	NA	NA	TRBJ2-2	CSAYDRNTGELFF	TGCAGTGCCTACGACAGGAACACCGGGGAGCTGTTTTTT
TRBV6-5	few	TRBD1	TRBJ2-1	CASSYGTGLYNEQFF	TGTGCCAGCAGTTATGGGACAGGACTCTACAATGAGCAGTTCTTC
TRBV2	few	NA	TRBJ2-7	CASSEFEQYF	TGTGCCAGCAGTGAGTTCGAGCAGTACTTC
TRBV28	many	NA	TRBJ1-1	CASSLSQGNTEAFF	TGTGCCAGCAGTTTATCGCAGGGGAACACTGAAGCTTTCTTT
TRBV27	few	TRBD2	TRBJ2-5	CASSLSGRRGTQYF	TGTGCCAGCAGTTTAAGCGGGAGACGGGGGACCCAGTACTTC
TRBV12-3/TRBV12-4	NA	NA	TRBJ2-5	CASSPPPLVGRETQYF	TGTGCCAGCAGTCCTCCTCCACTAGTAGGAAGGGAGACCCAGTACTTC
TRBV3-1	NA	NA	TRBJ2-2	CASSQLVAGSDTGELFF	TGTGCCAGCAGCCAATTGGTGGCAGGATCGGACACCGGGGAGCTGTTTTTT
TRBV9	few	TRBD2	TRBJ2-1	CASSVESLAAVDEQFF	TGTGCCAGCAGCGTAGAGTCCCTAGCGGCAGTAGATGAGCAGTTCTTC
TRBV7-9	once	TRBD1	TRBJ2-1	CASSLGGTGFHNEQFF	TGTGCCAGCAGCTTAGGAGGGACAGGGTTCCACAATGAGCAGTTCTTC
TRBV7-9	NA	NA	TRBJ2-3	CASSFGARSTDTQYF	TGTGCCAGCAGTTTTGGAGCCAGGAGCACAGATACGCAGTATTTT
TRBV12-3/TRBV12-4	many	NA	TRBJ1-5	CASSLEGLGQPQHF	TGTGCCAGCAGTCTTGAGGGGTTGGGTCAGCCCCAGCATTTT
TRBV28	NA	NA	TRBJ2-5	CASSLMGEESYQETQYF	TGTGCCAGCAGTTTAATGGGAGAAGAATCGTACCAAGAGACCCAGTACTTC
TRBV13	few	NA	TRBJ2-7	CASSLGRQGLYEQYF	TGTGCCAGCAGCTTAGGCCGACAGGGACTCTACGAGCAGTACTTC